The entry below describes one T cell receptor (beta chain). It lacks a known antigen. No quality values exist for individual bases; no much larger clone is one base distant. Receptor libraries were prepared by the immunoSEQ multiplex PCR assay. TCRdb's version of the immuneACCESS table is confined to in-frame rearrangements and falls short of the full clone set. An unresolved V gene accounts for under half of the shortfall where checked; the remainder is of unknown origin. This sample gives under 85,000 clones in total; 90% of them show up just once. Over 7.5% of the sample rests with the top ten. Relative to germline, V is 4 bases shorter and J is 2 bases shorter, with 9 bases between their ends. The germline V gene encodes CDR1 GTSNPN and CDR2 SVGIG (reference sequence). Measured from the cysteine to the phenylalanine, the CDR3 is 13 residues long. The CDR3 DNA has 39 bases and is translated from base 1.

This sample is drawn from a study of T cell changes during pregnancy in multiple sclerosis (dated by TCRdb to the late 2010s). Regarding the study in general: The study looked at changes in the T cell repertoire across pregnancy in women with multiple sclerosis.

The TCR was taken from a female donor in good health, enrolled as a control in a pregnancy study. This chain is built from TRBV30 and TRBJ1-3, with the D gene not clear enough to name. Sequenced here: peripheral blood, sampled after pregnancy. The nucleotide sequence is TGTGCCTGGATGACCGGGGCTGGAAACACCATATATTTT. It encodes CAWMTGAGNTIYF.